These T cell receptor beta chains were read from a single sample in a study of blood T cell repertoires in COVID-19. Profiled with immunoSEQ multiplex PCR; TCRdb holds only in-frame clones, not every one. The sample consists of fewer than 250,000 clones, approximately 84% of them appearing once. Input material: peripheral blood. These receptors were obtained from a man between 45 and 60 years old with acute or convalescent COVID-19. Each CDR3 is given with its conserved first and last residue. A D gene is named only where the DNA matches it firmly. Clone size is stated in some rows and not others, as once, few, many or a class when expanded.

>TRBV7-6|NA|TRBJ2-7|TRBD2
CASSLLAGLGREQYF
TGTGCCAGCAGCTTATTAGCGGGACTTGGGCGCGAGCAGTACTTC
>TRBV27|NA|TRBJ2-1|TRBD2
CASRQTSGGRNEQFF
TGTGCCAGCAGGCAGACTAGCGGGGGGCGCAATGAGCAGTTCTTC
>TRBV9|NA|TRBJ1-2|NA
CASSVTGNYGYTF
TGTGCCAGCAGCGTTACAGGGAACTATGGCTACACCTTC
>TRBV29-1|NA|TRBJ1-1|NA
CSLWGDLKAFF
TGCAGCCTGTGGGGGGACTTAAAAGCTTTCTTT
>TRBV2|NA|TRBJ1-6|TRBD1
CASGKGQGNSPLHF
TGTGCCAGCGGAAAAGGACAGGGTAATTCACCCCTCCACTTT
>TRBV6-6|NA|TRBJ1-4|NA
CASSYSGGGEKLFF
TGTGCCAGCAGTTACTCAGGGGGTGGTGAAAAACTGTTTTTT
>TRBV11-3|NA|TRBJ2-7|TRBD2
CASSPRTSGKVRGQYF
TGTGCCAGCAGCCCCCGGACTAGCGGGAAGGTTCGGGGGCAGTACTTC
>TRBV3-1/TRBV3-2|NA|TRBJ1-6|NA
CASSQFLGSNNSPLHF
TGTGCCAGCAGCCAATTCTTGGGCAGCAATAATTCACCCCTCCACTTT
>TRBV19|NA|TRBJ1-5|NA
CASSQGLGSNQPQHF
TGTGCCAGTAGTCAGGGATTAGGGAGCAATCAGCCCCAGCATTTT
>TRBV7-2|NA|TRBJ2-7|TRBD1
CASSLAGTVGSYEQYF
TGTGCCAGCAGCTTAGCCGGGACAGTCGGATCCTACGAGCAGTACTTC
>TRBV9|NA|TRBJ2-1|NA
CASSVGGGSTAYNEQFF
TGTGCCAGCAGCGTAGGCGGCGGAAGCACCGCCTACAATGAGCAGTTCTTC
>TRBV5-1|NA|TRBJ1-3|NA
CASSLEGITSGNTIYF
TGCGCCAGCAGCTTGGAGGGGATAACCTCTGGAAACACCATATATTTT
>TRBV7-8|once|TRBJ1-1|NA
CASSSRFIDTEAFF
TGTGCCAGCAGCTCCCGTTTTATCGACACTGAAGCTTTCTTT
>TRBV5-1|NA|TRBJ1-4|NA
CASSLGQVTNEKLFF
TGCGCCAGCAGCTTGGGGCAGGTCACTAATGAAAAACTGTTTTTT
>TRBV5-1|NA|TRBJ2-1|NA
CASSSGTERDEQFF
TGCGCCAGCAGCTCCGGGACAGAGCGGGATGAGCAGTTCTTC
>TRBV4-1|NA|TRBJ2-4|TRBD2
CASSQEPGTRKNIQYF
TGCGCCAGCAGCCAAGAGCCCGGGACTAGGAAAAACATTCAGTACTTC